This is a list of T cell receptor beta chains from one sample in a study of CD8 T cells in ankylosing spondylitis. TCRdb fed the 5' RACE reads into MiXCR, producing one record per CDR3 protein. This sample has around 450,000 distinct CDR3 sequences, with around 26% found just once. Sequencing was carried out using blood, either unsorted or a sorted T cell fraction (not recorded which). Receptor source: a male donor with ankylosing spondylitis. The CDR3 runs from the conserved cysteine through the conserved F or W. Size is stated for part of the rows, as once, few or many counts, or as a class when the clone is expanded.

abundance,v_gene,j_gene,CDR3aa
once,TRBV10-3,TRBJ2-1,CAISDPTGGYHEQFF
NA,TRBV28,TRBJ1-1,CASSPWTGECITEAFF
few,TRBV20-1,TRBJ1-5,CSASDRANQPQHF
NA,TRBV7-2,TRBJ2-1,CASTISVKGGEQFF
NA,TRBV7-2,TRBJ2-4,CASSLSSTKNIQYF
few,TRBV5-1,TRBJ2-5,CASSLEQGAKTQYF
NA,TRBV20-1,TRBJ1-4,CSALHRIGEKLFF
NA,TRBV5-1,TRBJ2-6,CASDRGSGANVLTF
many,TRBV12-3/TRBV12-4,TRBJ1-5,CASSLGPNQPQHF
few,TRBV20-1,TRBJ2-5,CSARLMVLGRETQYF
NA,TRBV27,TRBJ1-5,CASSSREIGNQPQHF
NA,TRBV12-3/TRBV12-4,TRBJ1-2,CASSLTDRGDGYTF
NA,TRBV7-9,TRBJ1-2,CASSLAAKGNYGYTF
few,TRBV5-1,TRBJ2-7,CASSLDPTGMGTYEQYF